The rows below give T cell receptor beta chains drawn from one sample of a study of persistence of HIV-infected CD4 T cells. The data were produced by immunoSEQ multiplex PCR, yet TCRdb's version contains in-frame clones alone and is incomplete. The sample records some 58,000 clones, about 69% being singletons. These receptors have no identified antigens. The specimen comprised CD4+ T cells sorted from PBMCs after approximately 20-hour stimulation, sampled from a patient who received antiretroviral therapy. These receptors all stem from an adult man with HIV who was CMV-seropositive. The CDR3 runs from the conserved cysteine through the conserved F or W. A D gene is named only where the DNA matches it firmly. Clone size, where shown, is once, few, many, or a class for clones that have expanded.

J gene: TRBJ1-3; D gene: TRBD1; clone size: NA; V gene: TRBV12-5; CDR3 DNA: TGTGCTAGTACTCCGGGACAGGGCTTCTCTGGAAACACCATATATTTT; CDR3 protein: CASTPGQGFSGNTIYF
J gene: TRBJ2-1; D gene: NA; clone size: NA; V gene: TRBV3-1/TRBV3-2; CDR3 DNA: TGTGCCAGCAGCCAAGGGACAGCCTGGGAGCAGTTCTTC; CDR3 protein: CASSQGTAWEQFF
J gene: TRBJ1-3; D gene: TRBD1; clone size: once; V gene: TRBV19; CDR3 DNA: TGTGCCAGCGATACAGGGGGCTCTGGAAACACCATATATTTT; CDR3 protein: CASDTGGSGNTIYF
J gene: TRBJ1-1; D gene: NA; clone size: NA; V gene: TRBV5-4; CDR3 DNA: TGTGCCAGCAGCCTACAGGGTGGCGCTGAAGCTTTCTTT; CDR3 protein: CASSLQGGAEAFF
J gene: TRBJ1-1; D gene: NA; clone size: NA; V gene: TRBV29-1; CDR3 DNA: TGCAGCGCGCAAAGGGGGGCCGCTGAAGCTTTCTTT; CDR3 protein: CSAQRGAAEAFF
J gene: TRBJ2-7; D gene: NA; clone size: once; V gene: TRBV6-6; CDR3 DNA: TGTGCCAGCAGTCCCTCCCGAGAGCAGTACTTC; CDR3 protein: CASSPSREQYF
J gene: TRBJ2-6; D gene: NA; clone size: NA; V gene: TRBV7-9; CDR3 DNA: TGTGCCAGCAGCCCAAACTTATCTGGGGCCAACGTCCTGACTTTC; CDR3 protein: CASSPNLSGANVLTF
J gene: TRBJ2-1; D gene: NA; clone size: NA; V gene: TRBV6-5; CDR3 DNA: TGTGCCAGCAGTTACAGGTCAGGACAGTTCTTC; CDR3 protein: CASSYRSGQFF
J gene: TRBJ1-3; D gene: NA; clone size: NA; V gene: TRBV6-6; CDR3 DNA: TGTGCCAGCAGTATCCGGCTGGGTGGAAACACCATATATTTT; CDR3 protein: CASSIRLGGNTIYF
J gene: TRBJ2-7; D gene: NA; clone size: NA; V gene: TRBV9; CDR3 DNA: TGTGCCAGCAGCTCGCTGCCGGGCCTAAAAGACGAGCAGTACTTC; CDR3 protein: CASSSLPGLKDEQYF
J gene: TRBJ1-6; D gene: NA; clone size: NA; V gene: TRBV7-6; CDR3 DNA: TGTGCCAGCAGCTTAGAGGGTGTGGGGGTTTCACCCCTCCACTTT; CDR3 protein: CASSLEGVGVSPLHF
J gene: TRBJ2-2; D gene: NA; clone size: few; V gene: TRBV10-3; CDR3 DNA: TGTGCCATCAGTGAATCTACCCGGGCCCTGAACACCGGGGAGCTGTTTTTT; CDR3 protein: CAISESTRALNTGELFF
J gene: TRBJ1-1; D gene: NA; clone size: NA; V gene: TRBV20-1; CDR3 DNA: TGCAGTGCTAGAGATGACAGAGAAGCTTTCTTT; CDR3 protein: CSARDDREAFF
J gene: TRBJ2-6; D gene: NA; clone size: once; V gene: TRBV5-4; CDR3 DNA: TGTGCCAGCAGCCCCGTCTGGAGGGGTATATCACCTGGGGCCAACGTCCTGACTTTC; CDR3 protein: CASSPVWRGISPGANVLTF
J gene: TRBJ2-3; D gene: NA; clone size: NA; V gene: TRBV6-5; CDR3 DNA: TGTGCCAGCAGAGGATCCGGGCTCCCCACAGATACGCAGTATTTT; CDR3 protein: CASRGSGLPTDTQYF
J gene: TRBJ2-1; D gene: NA; clone size: NA; V gene: TRBV5-1; CDR3 DNA: TGCGCCAGCAGCCCGGGAGCTGGCGGGGAGCAGTTCTTC; CDR3 protein: CASSPGAGGEQFF
J gene: TRBJ2-2; D gene: TRBD2; clone size: NA; V gene: TRBV18; CDR3 DNA: TGTGCCAGCTCGCGCCTCCCACCGCAGCGGGAGAACACCGGGGAGCTGTTTTTT; CDR3 protein: CASSRLPPQRENTGELFF
J gene: TRBJ1-1; D gene: NA; clone size: NA; V gene: TRBV5-1; CDR3 DNA: TGCGCCAGCAGCTCCGCGCCCAACACTGAAGCTTTCTTT; CDR3 protein: CASSSAPNTEAFF
J gene: TRBJ2-3; D gene: TRBD1; clone size: NA; V gene: TRBV4-2; CDR3 DNA: TGTGCCAGCAGCCTTGGACAGGGAGGAACAGATACGCAGTATTTT; CDR3 protein: CASSLGQGGTDTQYF
J gene: TRBJ1-2; D gene: TRBD1; clone size: NA; V gene: TRBV18; CDR3 DNA: TGTGCCAGCTCACCACCTATGGACAGGGGGCACAACTATGGCTACACCTTC; CDR3 protein: CASSPPMDRGHNYGYTF